This TCR beta chain comes out of a study of T cells after yellow fever vaccination. Whole-study context: Preparing low-cell-number fractions relied on SMART-Seq v4 Ultra Low Input.

This clonotype was detected many times. Its matching antigen is unknown. The CDR3 covers 14 residues. The germline V gene encodes CDR1 ENHRY and CDR2 SYGVKD. Trimming took 7 bases from V and 2 from J, leaving 13 bases between them. Generation of TCR cDNA used 5'RACE template switching (which added a universal primer site and UMIs). TCRdb re-called the 5' RACE reads through MiXCR, storing one row per CDR3 protein. There are fewer than 150,000 distinct CDR3 sequences in the sample; 7.2% occur only once, and 2.7% lies in the top ten. Study-level points and caveats: Booster samples showed a return of most primary-vaccination clones (about 97% CD4, around 85% CD8).

Sample: CD4+ T cells sorted from PBMCs, taken more than 35 days after the first yellow fever vaccination. The rearrangement joins TRBV10-3 to TRBJ2-3; D remains unclear. This TCR derives from a man younger than 35 who received the YFV17D yellow fever vaccine. CDR3 residues: CAINPGSSTDTQYF. DNA of the CDR3: TGTGCCATCAATCCTGGATCCTCCACAGATACGCAGTATTTT.